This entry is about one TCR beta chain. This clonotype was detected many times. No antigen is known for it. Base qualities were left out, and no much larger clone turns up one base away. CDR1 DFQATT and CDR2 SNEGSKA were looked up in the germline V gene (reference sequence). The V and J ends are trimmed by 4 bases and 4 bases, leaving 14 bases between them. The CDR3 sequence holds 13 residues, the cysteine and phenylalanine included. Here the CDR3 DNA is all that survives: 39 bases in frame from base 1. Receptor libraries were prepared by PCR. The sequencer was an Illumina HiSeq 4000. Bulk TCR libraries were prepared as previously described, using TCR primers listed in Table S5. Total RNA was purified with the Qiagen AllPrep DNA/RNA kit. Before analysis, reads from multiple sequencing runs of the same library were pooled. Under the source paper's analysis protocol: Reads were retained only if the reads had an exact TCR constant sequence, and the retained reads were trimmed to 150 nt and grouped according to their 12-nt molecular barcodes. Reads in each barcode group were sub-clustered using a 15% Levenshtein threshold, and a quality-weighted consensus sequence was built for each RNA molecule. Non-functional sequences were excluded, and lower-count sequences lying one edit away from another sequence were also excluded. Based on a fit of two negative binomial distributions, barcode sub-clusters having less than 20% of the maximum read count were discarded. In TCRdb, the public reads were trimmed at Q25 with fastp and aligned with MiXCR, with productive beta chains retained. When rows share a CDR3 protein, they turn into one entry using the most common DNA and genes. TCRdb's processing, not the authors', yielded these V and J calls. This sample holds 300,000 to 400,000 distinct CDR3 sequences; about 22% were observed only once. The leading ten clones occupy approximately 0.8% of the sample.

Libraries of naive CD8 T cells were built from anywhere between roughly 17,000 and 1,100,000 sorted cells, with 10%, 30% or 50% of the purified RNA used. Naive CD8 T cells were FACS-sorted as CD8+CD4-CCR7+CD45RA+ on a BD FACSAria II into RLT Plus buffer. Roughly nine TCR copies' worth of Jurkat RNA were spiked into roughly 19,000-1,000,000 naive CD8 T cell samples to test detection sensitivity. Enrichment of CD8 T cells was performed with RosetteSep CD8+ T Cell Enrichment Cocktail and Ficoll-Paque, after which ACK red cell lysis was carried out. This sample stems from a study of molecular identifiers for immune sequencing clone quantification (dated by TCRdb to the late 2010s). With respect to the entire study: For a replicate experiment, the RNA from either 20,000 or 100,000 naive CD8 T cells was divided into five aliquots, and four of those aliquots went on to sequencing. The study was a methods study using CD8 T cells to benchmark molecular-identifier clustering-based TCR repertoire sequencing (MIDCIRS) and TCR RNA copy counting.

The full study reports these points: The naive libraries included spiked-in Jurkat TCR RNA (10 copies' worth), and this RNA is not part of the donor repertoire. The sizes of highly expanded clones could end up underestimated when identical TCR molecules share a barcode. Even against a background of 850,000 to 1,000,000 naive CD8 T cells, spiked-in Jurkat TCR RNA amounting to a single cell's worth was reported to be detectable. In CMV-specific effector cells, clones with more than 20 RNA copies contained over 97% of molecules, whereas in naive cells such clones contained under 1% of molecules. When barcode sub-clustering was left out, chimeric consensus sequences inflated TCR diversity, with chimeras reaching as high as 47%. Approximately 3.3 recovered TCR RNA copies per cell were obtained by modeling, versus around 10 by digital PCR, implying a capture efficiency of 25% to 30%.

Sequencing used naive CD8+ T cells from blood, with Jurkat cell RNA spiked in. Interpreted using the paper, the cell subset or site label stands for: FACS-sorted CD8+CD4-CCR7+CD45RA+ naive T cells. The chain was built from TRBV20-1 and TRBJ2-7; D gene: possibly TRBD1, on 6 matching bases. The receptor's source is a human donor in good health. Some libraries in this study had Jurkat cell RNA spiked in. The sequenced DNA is TGCAGTGCTATCCGGGACACGGCTTACGAGCAGTACTTC. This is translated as CSAIRDTAYEQYF.